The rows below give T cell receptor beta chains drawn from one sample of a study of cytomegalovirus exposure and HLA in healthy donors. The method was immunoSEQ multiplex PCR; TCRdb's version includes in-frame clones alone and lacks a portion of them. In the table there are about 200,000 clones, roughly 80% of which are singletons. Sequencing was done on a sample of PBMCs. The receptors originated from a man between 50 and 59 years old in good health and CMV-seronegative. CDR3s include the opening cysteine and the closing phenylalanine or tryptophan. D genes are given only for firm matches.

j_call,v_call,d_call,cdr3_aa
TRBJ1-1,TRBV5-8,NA,CASSLADRRSTEAFF
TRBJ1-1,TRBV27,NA,CASTLVGGVPTEAFF
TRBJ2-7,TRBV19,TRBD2,CASSRPGLAGGEQYF
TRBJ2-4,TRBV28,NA,CASTNWESRAKNIQYF
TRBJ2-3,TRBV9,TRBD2,CASSVGGRVTDTQYF
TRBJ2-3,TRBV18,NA,CASSWGGASTDTQYF
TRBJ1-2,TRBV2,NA,CASNQKIFVGYTF
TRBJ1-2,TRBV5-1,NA,CASSLGLKPYGYTF
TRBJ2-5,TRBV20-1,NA,CSAKQLETQYF
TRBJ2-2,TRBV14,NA,CASSQGNSGNTGELFF
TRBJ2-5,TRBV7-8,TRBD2,CASSLVSSGRSEQYF
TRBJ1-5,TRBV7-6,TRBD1,CASSAGTVNQPQHF
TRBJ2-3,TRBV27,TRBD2,CASSLRGERTSGADTQYF
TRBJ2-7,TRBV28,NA,CASGAGAYEQYF
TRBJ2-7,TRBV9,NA,CASSPYSGDEQYF
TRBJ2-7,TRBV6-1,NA,CASTSPGLREQYF
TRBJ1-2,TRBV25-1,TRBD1,CATGQGYGYTF
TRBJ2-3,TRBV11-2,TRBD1,CASSPRDRGADTQYF
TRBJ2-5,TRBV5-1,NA,CASSWVAVETQYF
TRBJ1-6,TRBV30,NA,CAWSVSGSSYNSPLHF
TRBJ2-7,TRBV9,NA,CASSPNLEPGQYF
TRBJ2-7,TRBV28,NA,CASLAERRYPYEQYF